This TCR beta chain was observed in a study of metastatic and nonmetastatic thyroid tumors. In its sample, this clone is large. CDR1 is SGDLS, CDR2 YYNGEE, per germline. The CDR3 extends over 12 amino acids. J lost 4 bases, V lost 6 bases, and 3 bases had no gene match. TCRdb reprocessed the PCR reads using MiXCR. The table lists more than 15,000 clones, under 35% of them singletons. There were no patients who had received any treatment before thyroid surgery. This TCR came from a female donor with papillary thyroid cancer or a benign thyroid nodule (not recorded which). Some clones in this sample may be carry-over from other donors' samples. Sequencing was performed on adjacent normal tissue. This sequence joins TRBV9 and TRBJ1-2; 7 bases are shared with TRBD1. The CDR3 protein is CASTRDSYGYTF. The CDR3 nucleotides read TGTGCCAGCACCCGGGACAGCTATGGCTACACCTTC.